This T cell receptor (beta chain) was retrieved from a study of identical twins. Points from the study as a whole: Twin-shared out-of-frame alpha sequences were enriched for low generation probability.

One entry per CDR3 protein, called by TCRdb with MiXCR from the 5' RACE reads. The sample lists about 150,000 distinct CDR3 sequences, under 4.5% occurring once. Germline V gene sequence: CDR1 MNHEY, CDR2 SMNVEV (reference sequence). This CDR3 has 16 residues. V gave up 5 bases and J gave up 1 base; unmatched junction bases: 5. This clonotype has ten or more counts. Its target is unknown. This TCR was sampled from a man aged 18 to 29 in good health. The chain couples TRBV27 to TRBJ2-2; 9 bases are shared with TRBD2. Sequenced sample: memory T cells sorted from blood. The DNA of the CDR3 is TGTGCCAGCAGTATGGGACTAGCCTGGAACACCGGGGAGCTGTTTTTT. Protein product: CASSMGLAWNTGELFF.